The present entry profiles one T cell receptor (beta chain) with its context. Its antigen is undetermined. This CDR3 is 14 amino acids long. After removal of 3 bases from V and 6 bases from J, the junction contained 2 bases not matched to a gene. CDR1 KGHSH and CDR2 LQKENI come from the germline V gene. The data stem from a study of T cell responses to AZD1222 COVID-19 vaccine. TCRdb's copy holds only in-frame clones and misses some; the assay was immunoSEQ multiplex PCR. The sample carries some 190,000 clones, roughly 94% recorded once. Study-wide points: Spike was spanned by vaccine-associated CD4 TCRs, which were dominant at 160-218 and 743-854. Targeting of unmutated variant regions was reportedly seen in nearly half of spike-specific TCRs. Repertoires were obtained only post-peak T cell response. White British donors predominated, females outnumbered males, and clonal diversity was possibly underestimated.

The chain has TRBV18 and TRBJ1-5; 10 bases align to TRBD1. The TCR sequence derives from an adult who received the MenACWY meningococcal vaccine as a control. The material was peripheral blood, obtained 28 days after the second dose of the MenACWY control vaccine. As DNA, the CDR3 is TGTGCCAGCTCACCCGGACAGGGGGTTCAGCCCCAGCATTTT. Translating it yields CASSPGQGVQPQHF.